This entry describes one T cell receptor beta chain. The sample originates from a study of OX40 agonist ivuxolimab in advanced cancers. Germline CDR1 and CDR2: SGHTA and FQGTGA. The CDR3 covers 14 residues. The germline V and J ends were trimmed by 1 base and 4 bases, with 10 bases remaining between them. This table comes from immunoSEQ multiplex PCR, and its TCRdb copy is limited to in-frame clones, with some not included. The sample yields about 64,000 clones, over 80% seen once. The sample was CD4+ or CD8+ T cells sorted from blood, taken in a trial of the OX40 agonist ivuxolimab. The V and J genes are TRBV7-3 and TRBJ1-1; D call uncertain. The source is an adult with an advanced solid tumor such as melanoma, head and neck, liver or kidney cancer. The CDR3: CASSLMAVGTEAFF. As DNA, the CDR3 is TGTGCCAGCAGCTTAATGGCGGTGGGCACTGAAGCTTTCTTT.